Described below is a single T cell receptor (beta chain) sequence and its context. This specimen comes from a study of blood T cells in healthy people across ages. This CDR3 has 17 residues. Germline CDR1 KGHDR, CDR2 SFDVKD. The ends lost 4 bases at V and 0 bases at J; junction bases unmatched: 7. It was with a sample-barcoded 5' primer and a J-beta primer mix that a second PCR of roughly 7 to 12 cycles was run. TCRdb analysed the 5' RACE reads with MiXCR anew, one entry per CDR3 protein. The data show hundreds of thousands of distinct CDR3 sequences, roughly 30% seen once. Sequencing used blood. The source is an elderly woman in good health. The chain carries TRBV24-1 and TRBJ2-3, with 9 bases lining up with TRBD2. The CDR3 reads CATSEVSSGVSTDTQYF. CDR3 DNA: TGTGCCACCAGTGAGGTATCTAGCGGGGTTAGCACAGATACGCAGTATTTT.